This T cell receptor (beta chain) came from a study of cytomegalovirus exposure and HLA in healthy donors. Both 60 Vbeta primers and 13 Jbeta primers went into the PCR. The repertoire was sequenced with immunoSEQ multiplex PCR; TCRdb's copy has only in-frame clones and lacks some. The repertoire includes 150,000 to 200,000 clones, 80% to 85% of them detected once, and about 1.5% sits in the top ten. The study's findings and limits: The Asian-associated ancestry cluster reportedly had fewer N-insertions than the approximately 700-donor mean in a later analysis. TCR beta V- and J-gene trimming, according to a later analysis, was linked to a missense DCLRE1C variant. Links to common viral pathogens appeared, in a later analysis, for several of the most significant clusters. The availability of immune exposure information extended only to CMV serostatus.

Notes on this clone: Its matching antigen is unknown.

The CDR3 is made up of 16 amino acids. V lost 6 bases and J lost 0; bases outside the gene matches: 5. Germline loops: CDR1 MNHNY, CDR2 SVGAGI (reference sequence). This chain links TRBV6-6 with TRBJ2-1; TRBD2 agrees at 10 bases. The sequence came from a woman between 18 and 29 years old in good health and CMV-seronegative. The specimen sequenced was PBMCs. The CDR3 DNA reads TGTGCCAGCAGCGGACTAGCGGTAAGCTCCTACAATGAGCAGTTCTTC. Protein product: CASSGLAVSSYNEQFF.